The 8 T cell receptor beta chains below were found in one sample sequenced in a study of regulatory T cells in long-lasting Graves disease. Time point given: newly diagnosed GD, antithyroid drugs for less than 3 months. The TCR library was made from RNA that had been extracted from PBMCs in TRIzol. CDR3 regions were amplified by Arm-PCR using iRepertoire HTBI primers to build TCR beta libraries. TCRdb recomputed calls from the multiplex PCR reads with MiXCR, one row per CDR3 protein. The sample records about 470,000 distinct CDR3 sequences, 15% being singletons. This sample was shared with a second study, whose subject was T cells in Graves' hyperthyroidism and ophthalmopathy.

This sample comprised peripheral blood mononuclear cells (PBMCs), obtained at new diagnosis, from a patient treated with antithyroid drugs. These receptors were collected from a woman in her twenties or thirties with Graves disease.

This clonotype was picked up a small number of times. The chain has TRBV28 and TRBJ1-5; 11 nucleotides line up with TRBD1. V shed 5 bases and J 2 bases; nucleotides not matched to a gene: 5. Germline assignment: CDR1 MDHEN and CDR2 SYDVKM. This CDR3 has 16 amino acids. CDR3 protein: CASSPGDRGGNQPQHF. The CDR3 DNA follows: TGTGCCAGCAGTCCGGGGGACAGGGGGGGCAATCAGCCCCAGCATTTT.

In its sample, this clonotype was seen many times. The gene calls are TRBV2 and TRBJ2-3; D is undetermined. Germline V gene data show CDR1 as SNHLY and CDR2 as FYNNEI. Trimming removed 3 bases from V and 6 bases from J, with 10 bases in between. This CDR3 spans 13 amino acids. CDR3 in DNA: TGTGCCAGCAGTGACGTTGGGTGGGATACGCAGTATTTT. Its translation is CASSDVGWDTQYF.

As concerns this clonotype: A much bigger clone sits one base away, suggesting this may be a read error. The chain recombines TRBV3-1 with TRBJ2-2; D gene ambiguous. With 4 bases removed from V and 0 bases from J, the gap between germline ends came to 12 bases. The CDR3 length is 16 residues. Per germline, CDR1 LGHDT and CDR2 YNNKEL (reference sequence). The CDR3 bases are TGTGCCAGCAGCCTCAGAGTGCGTGCGAACACCGGGGAGCTGTTTTTT. It yields the protein CASSLRVRANTGELFF.

There are many counts of this clonotype. This chain links TRBV28 with TRBJ2-7; D perhaps matches TRBD1 (5 bases). There are 13 residues in the CDR3. Germline V gives CDR1 MDHEN, CDR2 SYDVKM. Trimming left V 3 bases short and J 4 bases short, with 10 bases between. CDR3 DNA: TGTGCCAGCAGTTTCGTTACAGGTTACGAGCAGTACTTC. Protein sequence: CASSFVTGYEQYF. The full variable domain, rest sourced from reference TRBV28 and TRBJ2-7, is DVKVTQSSRYLVKRTGEKVFLECVQDMDHENMFWYRQDPGLGLRLIYFSYDVKMKEKGDIPEGYSVSREKKERFSLILESASTNQTSMYLCASSFVTGYEQYFGPGTRLTVT.

V gene TRBV24-1 combines with J gene TRBJ1-2; the D is unclear. V lost 4 bases, J lost 7 bases, and 9 bases lay in between. Germline CDR1 and CDR2: KGHDR and SFDVKD. The CDR3 contains 12 residues. As DNA, the CDR3 is TGTGCCACCAGTGAGCAGGATAGTGGCTACACCTTC. Its translation is CATSEQDSGYTF.

This clonotype was seen only a few times. This chain joins TRBV6-2 or TRBV6-3 and TRBJ2-7; no firm D call. Per the germline V gene, CDR1 is MNHEY and CDR2 is SVGEGT. Trimming removed 0 bases from V and 6 bases from J, with 15 bases in between. The CDR3 sequence is 15 residues long. CDR3 DNA sequence: TGTGCCAGCAGTTACTCGACCCTTTATATGGTCGAGCAGTACTTC. Encoded protein: CASSYSTLYMVEQYF.

The table lists this clonotype with many counts. The CDR3 reads CSAGTGTSGPEQYF. CDR3 DNA sequence: TGCAGTGCTGGAACCGGGACTAGTGGGCCCGAGCAGTACTTC. V usage is TRBV20-1 and J usage is TRBJ2-7; 8 bases are shared with TRBD2. V shed 5 bases and J 6 bases; nucleotides not matched to a gene: 12. Per germline, CDR1 DFQATT and CDR2 SNEGSKA (reference sequence). This CDR3 has 14 amino acids.

This clonotype has a handful of counts. This chain's CDR3 is CASRGLGGSYEQYF. The CDR3 DNA reads TGTGCCAGTAGGGGACTTGGAGGGTCCTACGAGCAGTACTTC. The rearrangement uses TRBV19 and TRBJ2-7; perhaps TRBD2 as D (6 bases). V was trimmed by 6 bases and J by 1 base, leaving 13 bases between them. From germline, CDR1 is LNHDA and CDR2 SQIVND (reference sequence). The CDR3 spans 14 residues.